This TCR beta chain was captured in a study of T-cell reconstitution after alpha-beta-depleted transplantation in children listed by TCRdb under 2016. At the level of the whole study: The study quantitatively tracked T-cell immune reconstitution after TCRalphabeta/CD19-depleted allogeneic hematopoietic cell transplantation in children using TCR repertoire profiling.

According to the germline V gene (reference sequence), CDR1 reads SEHNR and CDR2 reads FQNEAQ. From its cysteine to its phenylalanine, the CDR3 spans 15 amino acids. Solely the CDR3 DNA is kept, with 45 bases framed from the first base. V has 1 base trimmed and J has 4 bases trimmed; junction bases matching no gene number 6. A word on this clonotype: Its recognized antigen is unknown. No per-base quality is available; no much larger clone lies one base away.

Library preparation employed PCR. The instrument given in TCRdb is Illumina HiSeq 2500. To normalize quantification of the TCRbeta repertoire, the TCR libraries were built with molecular barcoding that relied on unique molecular identifiers. TCRdb handled the public reads itself, with Q25 trimming in fastp and clone calling in MiXCR, and kept productive beta chains. Entries that share a CDR3 protein sequence are merged under the most common genes and DNA. Here the sample has hundreds of thousands of distinct CDR3 sequences; around an eighth occur a single time. Around 6% of the sample is in the top ten clones.

The rearranged chain carries TRBV7-9 and TRBJ1-1; 7 nucleotides in the junction match TRBD1. The sample in question was PBMCs from the stem cell graft donor, obtained from the stem cell graft. This sequence originates from a human donor who donated a stem cell graft to a child with combined immunodeficiency. The CDR3 sequence is CASSLGPGTATEAFF. At the DNA level, the sequence is TGTGCCAGCAGCTTAGGTCCGGGGACAGCCACTGAAGCTTTCTTT.